One sample yielded the 25 T cell receptor beta chains listed below, sequenced in a study of T cells expressing NK-cell markers. From the 5' RACE reads, TCRdb lists one entry per CDR3 protein and no DNA. With some 110,000 distinct CDR3 sequences in the sample, the ten largest clones hold 18%. The material sequenced was blood T cells: a sorted CD56 or NKG2C T cell subset, CD4+ or CD8+ T cells, or bulk PBMC T cells (not recorded which). Receptor source: a woman aged 18-69 years in good health.

The chain has TRBV18 and TRBJ1-1; the TCRdb D gene call, TRBD1, has no DNA to confirm it. Germline V CDR1 and CDR2: KGHSH, LQKENI. The CDR3 runs to 18 residues. The CDR3 sequence: CASSTTGTGLAMNTEAFF.

V usage is TRBV12-3 or TRBV12-4 and J usage is TRBJ2-4; with no DNA, the TCRdb D assignment of TRBD2 cannot be verified. The CDR3 contains 13 residues. CDR3 protein: CASSLPAENIQYF.

The CDR3 loop is CASSLGGALTDTQYF. J is TRBJ2-3 and V is TRBV7-9; TCRdb's D call, TRBD2, is unchecked because there is no DNA. CDR1 is SEHNR and CDR2 is FQNEAQ in the germline V gene (reference sequence). The CDR3 totals 15 residues.

This rearrangement joins TRBV5-1 to TRBJ2-1; TCRdb proposes TRBD1, but this gene call is untestable without DNA. Per the germline V gene, CDR1 is SGHRS and CDR2 is YFSETQ. The CDR3 runs 12 residues. The CDR3 sequence is CATSGTYNEQFF.

The chain has TRBV19 and TRBJ1-2. CDR3 size: 13 residues. The germline V gene has CDR1 LNHDA and CDR2 SQIVND (reference sequence). The CDR3 loop is CASSTGREDGYTF. Variable domain in full (rest from reference TRBV19 and TRBJ1-2): DGGITQSPKYLFRKEGQNVTLSCEQNLNHDAMYWYRQDPGQGLRLIYYSQIVNDFQKGDIAEGYSVSREKKESFPLTVTSAQKNPTAFYLCASSTGREDGYTFGSGTRLTVV.

The gene calls are TRBV27 and TRBJ1-1; TCRdb calls TRBD1, which cannot be checked without DNA. Per germline, CDR1 MNHEY and CDR2 SMNVEV (reference sequence). The CDR3 has 12 residues. The CDR3 loop reads CASSPSRGEAFF.

The chain combines TRBV6-5 with TRBJ2-7. This CDR3 spans 14 amino acids. CDR1 and CDR2 (germline): MNHEY, SVGAGI. CDR3 residues: CASSYSRVYYEQYF.

J is TRBJ2-7 and V is TRBV12-3 or TRBV12-4; no DNA is available, so the TRBD1 call from TCRdb remains unchecked. This CDR3 contains 14 residues. CDR3 sequence reads: CASVPGQGIDEQYF.

The genes are TRBV12-3 or TRBV12-4 and TRBJ2-1; TCRdb gives TRBD1 as the D gene, but with no DNA this cannot be confirmed. CDR3 length: 17 amino acids. The CDR3: CASSPGTGARSYNEQFF.

J is TRBJ2-1 and V is TRBV6-1; TCRdb's assignment of TRBD2 cannot be checked, as there is no DNA. Germline V lookup: CDR1 MNHNS, CDR2 SASEGT. The CDR3 consists of 14 residues. CDR3 protein: CASSPGLEYNEQFF.

The J gene is TRBJ2-3, the V gene TRBV30; checking the TCRdb D call of TRBD2 is not possible without DNA. The CDR3 consists of 12 residues. Germline CDR1 reads GTSNPN; CDR2 reads SVGIG (reference sequence). CDR3 region: CASSGDTDTQYF.

The V and J genes are TRBV12-3 or TRBV12-4 and TRBJ1-5. This CDR3 comprises 16 residues. The CDR3 reads CASSLAGVNSNQPQHF.

This chain uses TRBV11-2 with TRBJ2-3; the TCRdb call, TRBD1, lacks DNA for checking. Per germline, CDR1 SGHAT and CDR2 FQNNGV. CDR3 length equals 15 residues. The CDR3 reads CASSLLGATSDTQYF. Full variable domain (missing parts from reference TRBV11-2 and TRBJ2-3): EAGVAQSPRYKIIEKRQSVAFWCNPISGHATLYWYQQILGQGPKLLIQFQNNGVVDDSQLPKDRFSAERLKGVDSTLKIQPAKLEDSAVYLCASSLLGATSDTQYFGPGTRLTVL.

V usage is TRBV7-8 and J usage is TRBJ1-3. Germline V CDR1 and CDR2: SGHVS, FQNEAQ. The CDR3 contains 14 residues. The CDR3 here is CASSLLDAGNTIYF.

The J gene is TRBJ2-3, the V gene TRBV11-1; TCRdb indicates TRBD1, and absent DNA this call remains unverified. The germline gives CDR1 SGHAT, CDR2 FQDESV (reference sequence). This CDR3 has 15 residues. Here the CDR3 reads CASSPRVGTTDTQYF.

The chain employs TRBV6-5 and TRBJ2-5; TCRdb proposes TRBD1, but this gene call is untestable without DNA. The CDR3 is 16 amino acids. Looked up from germline, CDR1 is MNHEY and CDR2 is SVGAGI. The CDR3 here is CASSYDPGGGGETQYF.

This rearrangement joins TRBV4-3 to TRBJ2-1; TCRdb's D call, TRBD1, is unchecked because there is no DNA. The length of the CDR3 is 16 residues. Germline V gene lookup returns CDR1 LGHNA and CDR2 YSLEER. CDR3 residues: CASSQIFRDSSNEQFF.

V is TRBV24-1 and J is TRBJ2-1; lacking DNA, the TRBD1 call made by TCRdb goes unchecked. This CDR3 is built from 19 residues. Germline loops: CDR1 KGHDR, CDR2 SFDVKD. This CDR3 is CATSDLPRGHLRSYNEQFF.

The chain recombines TRBV14 with TRBJ2-7; the TCRdb call, TRBD1, lacks DNA for checking. The length of the CDR3 is 14 residues. CDR1 SGHDN and CDR2 FVKESK come from the germline V gene. CDR3 sequence: CASSLGQGTYEQYF.

The rearrangement links TRBV4-3 to TRBJ2-1; the TCRdb D gene call, TRBD2, has no DNA to confirm it. The CDR3 has 17 amino acids. CDR1 is LGHNA, CDR2 YSLEER, per germline. The CDR3 loop reads CASSQDLSSGIYNEQFF.

The chain is built from TRBV6-1 and TRBJ1-6; the TRBD1 assignment by TCRdb is unverifiable without DNA. This CDR3 is 16 amino acids long. Germline assignment: CDR1 MNHNS and CDR2 SASEGT. The CDR3 sequence is CASTGVGAGYNSPLHF.

The chain has TRBV7-8 and TRBJ2-1. The CDR3 extends over 11 amino acids. From germline, CDR1 is SGHVS and CDR2 FQNEAQ. CDR3 loop: CASSFSSEQFF.

The V call is TRBV5-1, the J call TRBJ1-6. Looked up from germline, CDR1 is SGHRS and CDR2 is YFSETQ. The CDR3 spans 14 residues. CDR3 protein: CASTGGVYNSPLHF.

This rearrangement joins TRBV6-5 to TRBJ1-1; no DNA is available, so the TRBD1 call from TCRdb remains unchecked. The CDR3 has 16 amino acids. Germline loops: CDR1 MNHEY, CDR2 SVGAGI. The CDR3 sequence is CASSYSGGAPNTEAFF.

The V gene is TRBV3-1, the J gene TRBJ2-3; TCRdb picks TRBD1, but there is no DNA to check that call. Germline CDR1 reads LGHDT; CDR2 reads YNNKEL (reference sequence). The CDR3 covers 15 residues. CDR3: CASSAEDRYTDTQYF.